This T cell receptor (beta chain) comes out of a study of fetal regulatory T cell absence and autoimmunity. V lost 0 bases and J lost 5; bases outside the gene matches: 5. The CDR3 is made up of 17 amino acids. Germline CDR1 LGHNA, CDR2 YNFKEQ. This clone was seen more than once but under ten times. Measured with immunoSEQ multiplex PCR; TCRdb has only the in-frame clones, and not every one. The sample consists of about 95,000 clones, about two thirds of them appearing once. The source of this sequence is a male donor with IPEX syndrome. Sequenced: pancreas tissue. V and J are TRBV4-2 and TRBJ2-1, with 12 bases that match TRBD2. CDR3 in DNA: TGTGCCAGCAGCCAAGAAGCTAGCGGGAGGGGGGACAATGAGCAGTTCTTC. Amino acids: CASSQEASGRGDNEQFF.